The next 9 T cell receptor beta chains were all read from a single sample in a study of pediatric ulcerative colitis (dated by TCRdb to about 2019). During colonoscopy, one to two pinch biopsies were obtained from the rectum for research purposes. The library was obtained by the immunoSEQ multiplex PCR assay. TCRdb re-hosts the immuneACCESS table, in-frame sequences only. Its copies lack some clones; in the studies checked, an unresolved V gene accounts for under half of them, and the cause for the rest is not known. The sample table holds 30,000 to 40,000 clones, of which roughly 71% were seen once. The ten largest clones capture about 9.1% of the sample. The sequencing sample was made of gut tissue. These receptor sequences come from a boy aged 10-17 years with severe ulcerative colitis.

V gene TRBV13 combines with J gene TRBJ2-7; 8 nucleotides agree with TRBD1. The length of the CDR3 is 15 residues. The junction had 9 bases not matched to a gene; V was cut back by 5 bases and J by 3 bases. CDR1 PRHDT and CDR2 FYEKMQ come from the germline V gene (reference sequence). Here the CDR3 reads CASSPRGTGFYEQYF. CDR3 nucleotides: TGTGCCAGCAGCCCTCGCGGGACAGGATTCTACGAGCAGTACTTC.

The chain links TRBV19 to TRBJ1-3, with D uncertain. The V end lost 4 bases, the J end lost 4 bases, and 5 bases lay between the germline ends. Germline V gives CDR1 LNHDA, CDR2 SQIVND (reference sequence). This CDR3 region has 12 residues. CDR3 bases: TGTGCCAGTAGTAATATCGGAAACACCATATATTTT. It translates to CASSNIGNTIYF.

Comment on this clone: Because the CDR3 is missing its conserved closing phenylalanine or tryptophan, this is likely a read error. CDR3 protein: CASSPAGEGNSPLHL. CDR3 DNA sequence: TGTGCCAGCTCACCGGCGGGAGAGGGGAATTCACCCCTCCACCTT. This chain connects TRBV18 to TRBJ1-6, with D possibly TRBD1 on 5 matching bases. V was trimmed by 3 bases and J by 7 bases, leaving 13 bases between them. This CDR3 region has 15 residues. Germline CDR1 is KGHSH and CDR2 is LQKENI.

This chain joins TRBV10-3 and TRBJ2-1; D ambiguous. Trimming removed 6 bases from V and 3 bases from J, with 3 bases in between. In germline, CDR1 is ENHRY, CDR2 SYGVKD. The CDR3 loop spans 11 amino acids. CDR3 sequence: CAIRDYNEQFF. DNA of the CDR3: TGTGCCATCAGAGACTACAATGAGCAGTTCTTC.

The genes are TRBV15 and TRBJ1-1; D gene uncertain. Trimming removed 4 bases at V and 1 base at J, with 10 bases between. CDR3 length equals 14 residues. Germline values: CDR1 LNHNV, CDR2 YYDKDF (reference sequence). CDR3 nucleotides: TGTGCCACCAGCATAGAGCCGGAGAACACTGAAGCTTTCTTT. Translating it yields CATSIEPENTEAFF.

This clone was observed once. The chain links TRBV2 to TRBJ2-1; 10 positions match TRBD1. Germline V gene data show CDR1 as SNHLY and CDR2 as FYNNEI. The CDR3 runs to 18 residues. Trimming at V came to 4 bases and at J to 7 bases, leaving 16 bases not matched to a gene. CDR3 sequence: CASSAGQGVAPGGNEQFF. The CDR3 DNA sequence: TGTGCCAGCAGTGCCGGACAGGGGGTCGCACCCGGGGGAAATGAGCAGTTCTTC.

V gene TRBV9 combines with J gene TRBJ2-7; TRBD2 matches at 11 bases. CDR3 size: 15 residues. Germline V CDR1 and CDR2: SGDLS, YYNGEE. V trimming: 0 bases; J trimming: 5 bases; junction bases outside the gene matches: 4. Here the CDR3 reads CASSVVGTSGNEQYF. The CDR3 bases are TGTGCCAGCAGCGTAGTAGGGACTAGCGGCAACGAGCAGTACTTC.

The chain combines TRBV7-8 with TRBJ2-3; possible D gene TRBD2, 6 bases. The CDR3 is 17 residues long. V was clipped by 2 bases and J by 0 bases, with 15 bases between them. The germline V gene has CDR1 SGHVS and CDR2 FQNEAQ. The CDR3 DNA reads TGTGCCAGCAGCTTAAGAATTTGGGGGGTTAGCACAGATACGCAGTATTTT. This encodes CASSLRIWGVSTDTQYF.

The CDR3: CASSEAGGSYEQYF. The CDR3 nucleotides read TGTGCCAGCAGTGAAGCTGGCGGATCCTACGAGCAGTACTTC. V and J are TRBV2 and TRBJ2-7; D uncertain. This CDR3 has 14 amino acids. CDR1 is SNHLY and CDR2 is FYNNEI in the germline V gene. Trimming took 0 bases from V and 1 from J, leaving 7 bases between them.